This entry is about one TCR beta chain. TCRdb's copy holds only in-frame clones and misses some; the assay was immunoSEQ multiplex PCR. The sample yields about 250,000 clones, around 89% seen once. The germline gives CDR1 MGHDK, CDR2 SYGVNS. The ends were cut back, 0 bases at V and 6 bases at J, with 3 bases in the middle. The length of the CDR3 is 13 residues. The data stem from a study of blood T cell repertoires in COVID-19. Overall study: Both acute and convalescent COVID-19 samples were obtained from the United States, Italy and Spain. Sample material is recorded as cDNA or gDNA derived from T cells, B-cell-depleted T cells, or PBMCs.

The receptor was derived from a woman in her sixties or seventies with COVID-19, enrolled during active disease. The chain recombines TRBV25-1 with TRBJ1-6; D is uncertain. Sequencing was carried out using peripheral blood. The CDR3 reads CASSEYLNSPLHF. DNA of the CDR3: TGTGCCAGCAGTGAATACCTTAATTCACCCCTCCACTTT.